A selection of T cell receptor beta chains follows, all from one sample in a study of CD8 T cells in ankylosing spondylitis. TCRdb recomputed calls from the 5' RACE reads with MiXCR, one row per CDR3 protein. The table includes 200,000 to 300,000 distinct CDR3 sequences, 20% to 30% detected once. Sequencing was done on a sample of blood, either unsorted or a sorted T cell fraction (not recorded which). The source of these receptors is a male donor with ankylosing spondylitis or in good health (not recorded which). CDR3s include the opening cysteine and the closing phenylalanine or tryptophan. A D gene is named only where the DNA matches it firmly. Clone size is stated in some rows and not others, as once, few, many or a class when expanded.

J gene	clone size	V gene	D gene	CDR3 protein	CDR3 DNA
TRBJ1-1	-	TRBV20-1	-	CSVPTVYMNTEAFF	TGCAGTGTCCCGACAGTCTACATGAACACTGAAGCTTTCTTT
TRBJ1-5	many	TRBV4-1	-	CASSPLRVGNQPQHF	TGCGCCAGCAGCCCCCTCAGGGTGGGCAATCAGCCCCAGCATTTT
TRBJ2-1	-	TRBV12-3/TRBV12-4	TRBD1	CASREGTWDSEFF	TGTGCCAGCAGAGAGGGAACTTGGGACAGCGAGTTCTTC
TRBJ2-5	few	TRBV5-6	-	CASSHRVSETQYF	TGTGCCAGCAGCCATCGGGTGTCAGAGACCCAGTACTTC
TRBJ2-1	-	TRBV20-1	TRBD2	CSANSGAYNEQFF	TGCAGTGCTAATAGCGGGGCGTACAATGAGCAGTTCTTC
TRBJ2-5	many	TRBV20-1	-	CSARTRETQYF	TGCAGTGCACGGACGCGGGAGACCCAGTACTTC
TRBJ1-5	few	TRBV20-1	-	CSARKGTNNQPQHF	TGCAGTGCTAGAAAGGGGACAAACAATCAGCCCCAGCATTTT
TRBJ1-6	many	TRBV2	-	CASTGGNNSPLHF	TGTGCCAGCACGGGGGGGAACAATTCACCCCTCCACTTT
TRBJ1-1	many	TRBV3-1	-	CASSQQGLATEAFF	TGTGCCAGCAGCCAACAGGGCCTGGCCACTGAAGCTTTCTTT
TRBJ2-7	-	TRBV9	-	CASSRQDLGGYEQYF	TGTGCCAGCAGCCGACAGGATCTTGGTGGCTACGAGCAGTACTTC
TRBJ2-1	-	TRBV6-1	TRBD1	CASTQTGGKGKQFF	TGTGCCAGCACCCAGACAGGGGGGAAGGGAAAGCAGTTCTTC
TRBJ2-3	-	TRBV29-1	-	CSVGTGPDTQYF	TGCAGCGTTGGTACAGGGCCAGATACGCAGTATTTT
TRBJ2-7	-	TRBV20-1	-	CSATLSAGNEQYF	TGCAGTGCTACCCTGTCAGCCGGTAACGAGCAGTACTTC
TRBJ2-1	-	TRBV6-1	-	CASPGGLSYNEQFF	TGTGCCAGCCCGGGGGGCCTCTCCTACAATGAGCAGTTCTTC
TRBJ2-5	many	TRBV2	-	CASSGTVGETQYF	TGTGCCAGCAGTGGGACAGTAGGGGAGACCCAGTACTTC
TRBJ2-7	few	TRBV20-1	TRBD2	CSAGLAAYEQYF	TGCAGTGCTGGACTAGCGGCCTACGAGCAGTACTTC
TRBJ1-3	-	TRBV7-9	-	CASSLGAGSSGNTIYF	TGTGCCAGCAGCTTAGGTGCGGGGAGCTCTGGAAACACCATATATTTT
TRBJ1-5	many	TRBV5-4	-	CASSLHGERVVRSNQPQHF	TGTGCCAGCAGCTTGCATGGTGAGAGGGTGGTGCGGAGCAATCAGCCCCAGCATTTT
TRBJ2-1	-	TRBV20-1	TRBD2	CSARDGSGGARNEQFF	TGCAGTGCTAGAGATGGGAGCGGGGGGGCCCGCAATGAGCAGTTCTTC
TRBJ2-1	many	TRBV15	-	CATGFRQSYNEQFF	TGTGCCACCGGATTTCGACAGTCCTACAATGAGCAGTTCTTC
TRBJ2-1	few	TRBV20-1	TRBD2	CSARGAGIHNEQFF	TGCAGTGCTAGAGGAGCGGGAATTCACAATGAGCAGTTCTTC
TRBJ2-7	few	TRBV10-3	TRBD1	CAISGGQGFYEQYF	TGTGCCATCAGTGGGGGACAGGGCTTCTACGAGCAGTACTTC
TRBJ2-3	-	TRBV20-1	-	CSARVLFQTSTDTQYF	TGCAGTGCTAGAGTCCTCTTCCAAACTAGCACAGATACGCAGTATTTT
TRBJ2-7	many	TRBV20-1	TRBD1	CSARDVVRGTYEQYF	TGCAGTGCTAGAGATGTTGTCAGGGGGACCTACGAGCAGTACTTC
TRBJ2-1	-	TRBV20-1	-	CSARVERTYNEQFF	TGCAGTGCTAGAGTGGAAAGAACCTACAATGAGCAGTTCTTC
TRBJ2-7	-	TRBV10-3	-	CAISQTAYEQYF	TGTGCCATCAGCCAGACAGCCTACGAGCAGTACTTC
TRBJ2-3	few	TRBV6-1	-	CASRDGAFTDTQYF	TGTGCCAGCAGGGACGGGGCTTTCACAGATACGCAGTATTTT
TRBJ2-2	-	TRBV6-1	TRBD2	CATTSGGSPTGELFF	TGTGCCACGACTAGCGGGGGGTCGCCCACCGGGGAGCTGTTTTTT
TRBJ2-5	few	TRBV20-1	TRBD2	CSARDWRTSGQETQYF	TGCAGTGCTAGAGATTGGAGGACTAGCGGTCAAGAGACCCAGTACTTC
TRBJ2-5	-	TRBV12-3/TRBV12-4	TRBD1	CASSQRQGAKETQYF	TGTGCCAGCAGTCAAAGACAGGGGGCGAAAGAGACCCAGTACTTC
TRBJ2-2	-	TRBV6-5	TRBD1	CASSSSGTGLRGGELFF	TGTGCCAGCAGTTCTTCCGGGACAGGGTTACGGGGCGGGGAGCTGTTTTTT
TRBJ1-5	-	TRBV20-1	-	CSARGPGANQPQHF	TGCAGTGCTAGGGGGCCGGGGGCCAATCAGCCCCAGCATTTT
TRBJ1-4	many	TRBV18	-	CASSPVAGVNEKLFF	TGTGCCAGCTCGCCCGTAGCAGGGGTAAATGAAAAACTGTTTTTT
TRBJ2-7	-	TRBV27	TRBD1	CASSFAGQGAREQYF	TGTGCCAGCAGTTTCGCGGGACAGGGGGCGCGGGAGCAGTACTTC
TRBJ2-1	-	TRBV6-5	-	CASSRPGLMAWF	TGTGCCAGCAGTAGACCAGGGCTAATGGCCTGGTTC
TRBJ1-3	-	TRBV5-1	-	CASSTGRSSGNTIYF	TGCGCCAGCAGCACCGGACGAAGCTCTGGAAACACCATATATTTT
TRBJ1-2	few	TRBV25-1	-	CASSDTRGFYGYTF	TGTGCCAGCAGTGATACAAGGGGATTCTATGGCTACACCTTC
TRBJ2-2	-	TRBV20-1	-	CSAKVSGTWELFF	TGCAGTGCTAAGGTGTCGGGGACTTGGGAGCTGTTTTTT
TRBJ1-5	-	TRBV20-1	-	CSARDPGGREQPQHF	TGCAGTGCTAGAGATCCGGGGGGAAGGGAGCAGCCCCAGCATTTT
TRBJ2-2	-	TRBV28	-	CASSLILRNTGELFF	TGTGCCAGCAGTTTAATACTCCGCAACACCGGGGAGCTGTTTTTT
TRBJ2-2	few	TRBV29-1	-	CSVEGGTGELFF	TGCAGCGTTGAAGGCGGGACCGGGGAGCTGTTTTTT
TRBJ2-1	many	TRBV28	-	CASSSPRNEQFF	TGTGCCAGCAGTTCACCCCGAAATGAGCAGTTCTTC
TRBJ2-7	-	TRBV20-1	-	CSARDRTVYEQYF	TGCAGTGCTAGAGATAGGACAGTCTACGAGCAGTACTTC
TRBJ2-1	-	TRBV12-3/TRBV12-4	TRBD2	CASSTATSRSYNEQFF	TGTGCCAGCAGTACGGCGACTAGCAGATCTTACAATGAGCAGTTCTTC
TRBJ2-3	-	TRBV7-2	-	CASSPERRSTDTQYF	TGTGCCAGCAGCCCGGAGAGGCGGAGCACAGATACGCAGTATTTT
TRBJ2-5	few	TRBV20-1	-	CSARTQPQETQYF	TGCAGTGCTAGAACCCAGCCGCAAGAGACCCAGTACTTC
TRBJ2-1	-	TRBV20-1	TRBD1	CSASGTAHEQFF	TGCAGTGCTTCCGGGACAGCCCATGAGCAGTTCTTC
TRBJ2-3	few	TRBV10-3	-	CAINHGAGDTQYF	TGTGCCATCAACCACGGCGCGGGAGATACGCAGTATTTT
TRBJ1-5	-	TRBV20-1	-	CSARTDNQPQHF	TGCAGTGCTCGGACGGACAATCAGCCCCAGCATTTT
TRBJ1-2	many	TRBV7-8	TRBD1	CASSLGAHSGTGDYGYTF	TGTGCCAGCAGCTTGGGCGCCCATTCCGGGACAGGGGACTATGGCTACACCTTC
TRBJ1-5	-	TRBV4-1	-	CASSQEPHQPQHF	TGCGCCAGCAGCCAAGAGCCCCATCAGCCCCAGCATTTT
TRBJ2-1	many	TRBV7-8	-	CASSLAGPGTNEQFF	TGTGCCAGCAGCTTAGCAGGGCCAGGGACCAATGAGCAGTTCTTC
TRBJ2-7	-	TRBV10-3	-	CAISESGNPYEQYF	TGTGCCATCAGTGAGTCGGGAAACCCCTACGAGCAGTACTTC
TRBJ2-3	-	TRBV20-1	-	CSASSPRVGVDTQYF	TGCAGTGCTAGTTCCCCAAGGGTAGGGGTAGATACGCAGTATTTT
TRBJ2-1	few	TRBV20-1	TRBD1	CSATVPGQGDNEQFF	TGCAGTGCTACTGTTCCGGGACAGGGGGATAATGAGCAGTTCTTC
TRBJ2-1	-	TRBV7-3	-	CASSLSQGGNEQFF	TGTGCCAGCAGCTTAAGTCAGGGGGGGAATGAGCAGTTCTTC
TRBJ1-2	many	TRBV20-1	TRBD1	CSAGSGQANYGYTF	TGCAGTGCGGGAAGCGGACAGGCTAACTATGGCTACACCTTC
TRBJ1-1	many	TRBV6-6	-	CASTPFGGTEAFF	TGTGCCAGCACCCCCTTCGGGGGCACTGAAGCTTTCTTT
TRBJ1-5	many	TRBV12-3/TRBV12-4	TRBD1	CASSLGTGRSNQPQHF	TGTGCCAGCAGTCTAGGGACAGGTCGGAGCAATCAGCCCCAGCATTTT